Below, one TCR beta chain is given with its context. Its antigen remains unknown. Profiled with immunoSEQ multiplex PCR; TCRdb holds only in-frame clones, not every one. The table has tens of thousands of clones, about 94% seen once. The CDR3 consists of 14 residues. V gave up 2 bases and J gave up 6 bases, with 8 bases separating them. CDR1 and CDR2 (germline): MDHEN, SYDVKM. Among the roughly 120 subjects of the validation cohort, separate from the roughly 700-subject first cohort, were the donors. The data are from a study of cytomegalovirus exposure and HLA in healthy donors. Notes on the study in general: The authors enumerated 150 to 200 TCR beta chains as linked to cytomegalovirus. A subsequent analysis found that TCR clusters from the first cohort also tended to co-occur in the approximately 130 validation repertoires, with approximately 94% of cluster scores above 0.

The rearrangement uses TRBV28 and TRBJ1-6; weak D call: TRBD1 (5 bases). Material for sequencing was PBMCs. The TCR was taken from a woman under 30 in good health and CMV-seropositive. In DNA form, the CDR3 reads TGTGCCAGCAGTTTAGGACAAGCTAATTCACCCCTCCACTTT. It encodes CASSLGQANSPLHF.